The entry below describes one T cell receptor (beta chain). Its antigen is currently unknown. This record comes from a study of OX40 agonist ivuxolimab in advanced cancers. The wider study: Ivuxolimab, an agonist antibody against OX40 (CD134), was given to patients. Earlier anti-PD-1, anti-PD-L1 or anti-CTLA-4 therapy was permitted; 35% to 50% had received some. Overall study results and limits: Partial responders at 0.1-3.0 mg/kg showed near-lowest clonal expansion.

The germline gives CDR1 MNHNY, CDR2 SVGAGI (reference sequence). The CDR3 consists of 14 residues. V was trimmed by 8 bases and J by 0 bases, leaving 11 bases between them. Data came from immunoSEQ multiplex PCR; TCRdb stores just in-frame clones and leaves some out. The sample lists about 84,000 clones; roughly 80% were seen once. The sequencing used CD4+ or CD8+ T cells sorted from blood, collected in a trial of the OX40 agonist ivuxolimab. The V and J genes are TRBV6-6 and TRBJ2-4; TRBD1 is a possible D gene (6 bases). This clonotype originated in an adult with an advanced solid tumor such as melanoma, head and neck, liver or kidney cancer. CDR3 nucleotides: TGTGCCAGCGGACAGTCCCTAGCCAAAAACATTCAGTACTTC. This encodes CASGQSLAKNIQYF.